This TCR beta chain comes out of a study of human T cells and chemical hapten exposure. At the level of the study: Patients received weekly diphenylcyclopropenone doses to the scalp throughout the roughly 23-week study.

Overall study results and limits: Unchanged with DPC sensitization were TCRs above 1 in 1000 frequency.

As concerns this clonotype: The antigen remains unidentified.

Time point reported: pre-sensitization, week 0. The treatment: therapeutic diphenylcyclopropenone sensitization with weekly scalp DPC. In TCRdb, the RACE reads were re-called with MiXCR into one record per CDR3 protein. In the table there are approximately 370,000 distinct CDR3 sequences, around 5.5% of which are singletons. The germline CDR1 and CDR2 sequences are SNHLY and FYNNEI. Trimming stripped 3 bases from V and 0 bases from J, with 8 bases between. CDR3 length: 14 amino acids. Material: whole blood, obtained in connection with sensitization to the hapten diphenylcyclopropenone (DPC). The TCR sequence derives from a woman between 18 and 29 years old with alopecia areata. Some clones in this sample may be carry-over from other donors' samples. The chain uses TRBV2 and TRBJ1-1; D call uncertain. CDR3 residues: CASSDPAMNTEAFF. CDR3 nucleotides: TGTGCCAGCAGTGATCCAGCGATGAACACTGAAGCTTTCTTT.